This TCR beta chain derives from a study of blood T cells in healthy people across ages. Findings of the study overall: Unsorted PBMC material precluded a definitive naive versus antigen-experienced comparison. With age, beta diversity per million T cells declined roughly linearly, significantly by 40.

A second PCR of about 7 to 12 cycles used a sample-barcoded 5' primer and a J-beta primer mix. Each cDNA molecule received a tag from a template-switch adaptor that had 12 random nucleotides. TCRdb re-called the 5' RACE reads with MiXCR, one entry per CDR3 protein. The sample shows 590,000 or so distinct CDR3 sequences, around 31% of them seen only once. On this clonotype: What it binds is unknown.

Germline assignment: CDR1 KGHDR and CDR2 SFDVKD. The CDR3 length is 17 residues. V was clipped by 4 bases and J by 6 bases; unmatched bases: 14. The study isolated at least 6.5 million PBMCs from each sample. This clonotype originated in an elderly woman in good health. The chain uses TRBV24-1 and TRBJ2-3, with TRBD2 matching over 8 bases. Material for sequencing was blood. The CDR3 loop is CATSDRSGVSSRDTQYF. CDR3 DNA sequence: TGTGCCACCAGTGACCGTAGCGGGGTCTCCTCCCGTGATACGCAGTATTTT.